This T cell receptor beta chain was recorded in a study of response to subunit inactivated influenza vaccine. Whole-study results and caveats: The authors suggested that every seasonal influenza vaccination recruits few new T cells.

TCRdb re-analysed the RT-PCR reads in MiXCR, keeping a single row per CDR3 protein. The repertoire holds 800,000 or so distinct CDR3 sequences, with about 20% as singletons. Germline CDR1 is SGHRS and CDR2 is YFSETQ. This CDR3 region has 15 residues. Trimming pared 3 bases from V and 3 bases from J, leaving 16 bases between. In the case of this clonotype: Its antigen is not identified.

The chain employs TRBV5-1 and TRBJ2-7; D gene ambiguous. The receptor's source is a man over 45 who received an inactivated influenza vaccine. Material: PBMCs from blood, obtained more than 4 days after vaccination. CDR3 loop: CASSSPAALNYEQYF. The CDR3 DNA is TGCGCCAGCAGCTCCCCCGCGGCCCTAAACTACGAGCAGTACTTC.